These 23 T cell receptor beta chains share one sample of origin, sequenced in a study of molecular identifiers for immune sequencing clone quantification. TCRdb itself ran the PCR reads through MiXCR, one entry per CDR3 protein. In the table there are approximately 590,000 distinct CDR3 sequences, about 25% of which are singletons. Input material: naive CD8+ T cells from blood, with Jurkat cell RNA spiked in. As for subset: FACS-sorted CD8+CD4-CCR7+CD45RA+ naive T cells. The receptors derive from a human donor in good health. Some libraries in this study had Jurkat cell RNA spiked in.

To note about this clonotype: With a much larger clone just one base away, this may be a read error. The chain uses TRBV28 and TRBJ2-3; possibly TRBD2 for D (5 bases). This CDR3 spans 15 amino acids. CDR1 is MDHEN, CDR2 SYDVKM, per germline. The chain's CDR3 is CVSRLIRRLADTQYF. The CDR3 region has the DNA TGTGTCAGCAGACTAATTCGGAGGTTGGCGGATACGCAGTATTTT.

Many counts were recorded for this clonotype. This sequence joins TRBV7-9 and TRBJ2-3; the D gene is possibly TRBD2 (6 bases). Germline CDR1 and CDR2: SEHNR and FQNEAQ (reference sequence). The CDR3 contains 14 residues. V dropped 7 bases and J dropped 6 bases, with 17 bases sitting between them. The chain's CDR3 is CASIEDYFSDTQYF. The CDR3 DNA reads as TGTGCCAGCATAGAGGACTACTTCTCGGATACGCAGTATTTT.

This clonotype was seen repeatedly, ten times or more. J is TRBJ2-7 and V is TRBV6-6; TRBD2 agrees at 8 bases. The CDR3 spans 16 residues. The V gene's germline CDR1 is MNHNY and CDR2 SVGAGI (reference sequence). After removal of 5 bases from V and 1 base from J, the junction contained 10 bases not matched to a gene. The CDR3 reads CASSKTTSGRSYEQYF. In DNA form, the CDR3 reads TGTGCCAGCAGTAAAACAACTAGCGGCCGGTCCTACGAGCAGTACTTC.

This clonotype has just a few counts. A much bigger clone sits one base away, suggesting this may be a read error. The chain carries TRBV9 and TRBJ2-6; TRBD1 might be the D (5 bases). Trimming shortened V by 4 bases and J by 2 bases, and 10 bases separated the two germline ends. The CDR3 is 15 residues long. Per the germline V gene, CDR1 is SGDLS and CDR2 is YYNGEE. Here the CDR3 DNA reads TGTGCCAGCAGCCCATCAGGGACTGGGGCCAACGTCCTGACTTTC. It codes for CASSPSGTGANVLTF.

On this clonotype itself: One end of the junction varies from germline; a read error may be responsible. The chain couples TRBV20-1 to TRBJ2-7; 8 nucleotides match TRBD2. The CDR3 length is 12 residues. Germline-derived CDR1 and CDR2 are DFQATT and SNEGSKA (reference sequence). The CDR3 here is CSARSGSDEQNF. The CDR3 coding sequence is TGCAGTGCTAGAAGCGGGAGCGACGAGCAGAACTTC.

The rearrangement joins TRBV20-1 to TRBJ2-1, with D unclear. Per germline, CDR1 DFQATT and CDR2 SNEGSKA (reference sequence). V was clipped by 0 bases and J by 3 bases, with 15 bases between them. This CDR3 spans 16 amino acids. For the CDR3, the DNA is TGCAGTGCTAGAGATTCCCCCGGGCTTAACTACAATGAGCAGTTCTTC. The encoded protein is CSARDSPGLNYNEQFF.

At least ten counts were recorded for this clonotype. V gene TRBV6-1 combines with J gene TRBJ1-5; 7 bases align to TRBD1. There are 14 residues in the CDR3. The V gene's germline CDR1 is MNHNS and CDR2 SASEGT. Trimming at V came to 3 bases and at J to 4 bases, leaving 3 bases not matched to a gene. CDR3 amino acids: CASSDRGLNQPQHF. The CDR3 DNA is TGTGCCAGCAGTGACAGGGGGTTGAATCAGCCCCAGCATTTT.

The V gene is TRBV27, the J gene TRBJ2-1; TRBD1 agrees at 8 bases. Losses at the gene ends were 5 bases for V and 9 bases for J; bases not matched to a gene: 9. The germline gives CDR1 MNHEY, CDR2 SMNVEV (reference sequence). This CDR3 has 14 residues. The CDR3 region has the DNA TGTGCCAGCAGTCACATGACAGGGGTGATTGAGCAGTTCTTC. Translation gives CASSHMTGVIEQFF.

This clonotype was seen many times. V and J are TRBV14 and TRBJ1-1; no reliable D call. V lost 1 base, J lost 0 bases, and 12 bases lay in between. Germline loops: CDR1 SGHDN, CDR2 FVKESK. The CDR3 runs 16 residues. The CDR3 spells CASSQVESLMNTEAFF. The CDR3 bases are TGTGCCAGCAGCCAAGTCGAGTCCCTAATGAACACTGAAGCTTTCTTT.

This clonotype was detected ten times or more. The chain carries TRBV7-9 and TRBJ2-7; TRBD2 might be the D (6 bases). The length of the CDR3 is 14 residues. V lost 8 bases to trimming and J lost 2 bases, with 16 bases between them. Germline lookup yields CDR1 SEHNR and CDR2 FQNEAQ (reference sequence). The CDR3 DNA reads TGTGCCAGCGGGGGGAGCGTTGGCACCTACGAGCAGTACTTC. Protein sequence: CASGGSVGTYEQYF.

In regard to this clonotype: It may be a read error: a sequence one base away is much more abundant. The chain carries TRBV28 and TRBJ1-1, with D uncertain. The CDR3 has 13 amino acids. Germline V lookup: CDR1 MDHEN, CDR2 SYDVKM. V lost 7 bases, J lost 6 bases, and 15 bases lay in between. The CDR3 DNA is TGTGCCAGCACCTTCAAAGGGAGCCCTGAAGCTTTCTTT. Its translation: CASTFKGSPEAFF.

The gene calls are TRBV19 and TRBJ2-3; D gene uncertain. Per the germline V gene, CDR1 is LNHDA and CDR2 is SQIVND (reference sequence). V was cut by 2 bases and J by 2 bases, with 14 bases left in between. This CDR3 contains 16 residues. Written as DNA, the CDR3 is TGTGCCAGTAGTATATGGTCCGTCGGGCCCACAGATACGCAGTATTTT. It codes for CASSIWSVGPTDTQYF.

This clonotype was detected only a few times. The V gene is TRBV9, the J gene TRBJ2-7; 7 positions match TRBD2. Trimming removed 0 bases from V and 3 bases from J; junction bases left unmatched: 3. Germline-derived CDR1 and CDR2 are SGDLS and YYNGEE. The CDR3 spans 14 residues. The CDR3 nucleotides read TGTGCCAGCAGCGTAGTAGCGGGCGGCTACGAGCAGTACTTC. Protein product: CASSVVAGGYEQYF.

This clonotype was seen more than once but under ten times. This chain connects TRBV7-3 to TRBJ2-5, with TRBD1 identical over 7 bases. Germline trimming cut 2 bases from V and 2 bases from J; bases unmatched to any gene: 5. This CDR3 spans 15 amino acids. Germline assignment: CDR1 SGHTA and CDR2 FQGTGA. CDR3 loop: CASSLLGQPQETQYF. For the CDR3, the DNA is TGTGCCAGCAGCTTATTGGGACAGCCACAAGAGACCCAGTACTTC.

This chain connects TRBV6-5 to TRBJ2-7; possible D gene TRBD1, 5 bases. This CDR3 is built from 15 residues. V was clipped by 4 bases and J by 7 bases, with 20 bases between them. Germline V CDR1 and CDR2: MNHEY, SVGAGI. The CDR3 reads CASSSSGRAMSEQYF. The CDR3 bases are TGTGCCAGCAGTTCATCGGGCAGGGCGATGTCTGAGCAGTACTTC.

This clonotype was seen ten or more times. The rearrangement joins TRBV2 to TRBJ2-4, with no clear D. The CDR3 contains 12 residues. Germline V gene sequence: CDR1 SNHLY, CDR2 FYNNEI. V gave up 3 bases and J gave up 7 bases, with 7 bases separating them. Here the CDR3 DNA reads TGTGCCAGCAGTGATGAGGCTAACATTCAGTACTTC. Its protein product is CASSDEANIQYF.

Comment on this clonotype: This may come from a read error, since a much larger clone is one base off. The gene calls are TRBV4-1 and TRBJ1-1, with 7 positions matching TRBD1. The CDR3 consists of 15 residues. The germline V gene encodes CDR1 MGHRA and CDR2 YSYEKL. The chain's CDR3 is CASSGQGGWRTEALF. CDR3 nucleotide sequence: TGCGCCAGCAGCGGGCAGGGGGGATGGAGAACTGAAGCTCTCTTT.

A note on this clonotype: Being one base from a much bigger clone, this may be a read error. The J gene is TRBJ2-7, the V gene TRBV27, with D tentatively TRBD1 or TRBD2 (5 bases each). Germline V gene sequence: CDR1 MNHEY, CDR2 SMNVEV (reference sequence). The CDR3 loop spans 17 amino acids. The DNA for the CDR3 is TGTGTCAGCAGTAACTTGCCCGGGACGTATAGCTCCTACGAGCAGTACTTC. This translates into CVSSNLPGTYSSYEQYF.

This clonotype showed up many times. This chain uses TRBV5-1 with TRBJ2-5; TRBD2 aligns across 10 bases. V trimming: 2 bases; J trimming: 2 bases; junction bases outside the gene matches: 3. CDR1 is SGHRS, CDR2 YFSETQ, per germline. This CDR3 spans 15 amino acids. The CDR3 DNA reads TGCGCCAGCAGCTTTGCTAGCGGGGGTCAAGAGACCCAGTACTTC. Its translation is CASSFASGGQETQYF.

The V and J genes are TRBV6-2 or TRBV6-3 and TRBJ2-2, with TRBD2 identical over 12 bases. V gave up 2 bases and J gave up 3 bases; unmatched junction bases: 7. CDR3 length: 18 residues. From germline, CDR1 is MNHEY and CDR2 SVGEGT. CDR3 protein: CASSYPTSGSGYTGELFF. The DNA for the CDR3 is TGTGCCAGCAGTTACCCGACTAGCGGGAGTGGGTACACCGGGGAGCTGTTTTTT.

The chain is built from TRBV10-2 and TRBJ1-6; 12 bases line up with TRBD1. The germline V gene has CDR1 WSHSY and CDR2 SAAADI. V lost 3 bases to trimming and J lost 4 bases; unmatched junction nucleotides: 4. This CDR3 is built from 17 residues. The CDR3 DNA sequence: TGCGCCAGCAGTGACGGGACAGGGGGCTTGTATAATTCACCCCTCCACTTT. Its translation is CASSDGTGGLYNSPLHF.

J is TRBJ2-7 and V is TRBV2, with D perhaps TRBD2 (5 bases). CDR3 length: 13 residues. V was trimmed by 7 bases and J by 2 bases, leaving 12 bases between them. CDR1 and CDR2 from the germline V gene are SNHLY and FYNNEI. The CDR3 coding sequence is TGTGCCAGCAATCAATTCGGGGCCTACGAGCAGTACTTC. Protein: CASNQFGAYEQYF. The variable domain in full, with the rest retrieved from reference TRBV2 and TRBJ2-7, is EPEVTQTPSHQVTQMGQEVILRCVPISNHLYFYWYRQILGQKVEFLVSFYNNEISEKSEIFDDQFSVERPDGSNFTLKIRSTKLEDSAMYFCASNQFGAYEQYFGPGTRLTVT.

For this clonotype: Since a much larger clone is just one base distant, this may be a read error. The V call is TRBV29-1, the J call TRBJ2-2; 10 bases fit TRBD1. Germline CDR1 and CDR2: SQVTM and ANQGSEA. This CDR3 has 16 amino acids. The CDR3 sequence: CSVEVPTGGNTGEPFF. The CDR3 DNA reads as TGCAGCGTTGAAGTTCCGACAGGGGGCAACACCGGGGAGCCGTTTTTT.